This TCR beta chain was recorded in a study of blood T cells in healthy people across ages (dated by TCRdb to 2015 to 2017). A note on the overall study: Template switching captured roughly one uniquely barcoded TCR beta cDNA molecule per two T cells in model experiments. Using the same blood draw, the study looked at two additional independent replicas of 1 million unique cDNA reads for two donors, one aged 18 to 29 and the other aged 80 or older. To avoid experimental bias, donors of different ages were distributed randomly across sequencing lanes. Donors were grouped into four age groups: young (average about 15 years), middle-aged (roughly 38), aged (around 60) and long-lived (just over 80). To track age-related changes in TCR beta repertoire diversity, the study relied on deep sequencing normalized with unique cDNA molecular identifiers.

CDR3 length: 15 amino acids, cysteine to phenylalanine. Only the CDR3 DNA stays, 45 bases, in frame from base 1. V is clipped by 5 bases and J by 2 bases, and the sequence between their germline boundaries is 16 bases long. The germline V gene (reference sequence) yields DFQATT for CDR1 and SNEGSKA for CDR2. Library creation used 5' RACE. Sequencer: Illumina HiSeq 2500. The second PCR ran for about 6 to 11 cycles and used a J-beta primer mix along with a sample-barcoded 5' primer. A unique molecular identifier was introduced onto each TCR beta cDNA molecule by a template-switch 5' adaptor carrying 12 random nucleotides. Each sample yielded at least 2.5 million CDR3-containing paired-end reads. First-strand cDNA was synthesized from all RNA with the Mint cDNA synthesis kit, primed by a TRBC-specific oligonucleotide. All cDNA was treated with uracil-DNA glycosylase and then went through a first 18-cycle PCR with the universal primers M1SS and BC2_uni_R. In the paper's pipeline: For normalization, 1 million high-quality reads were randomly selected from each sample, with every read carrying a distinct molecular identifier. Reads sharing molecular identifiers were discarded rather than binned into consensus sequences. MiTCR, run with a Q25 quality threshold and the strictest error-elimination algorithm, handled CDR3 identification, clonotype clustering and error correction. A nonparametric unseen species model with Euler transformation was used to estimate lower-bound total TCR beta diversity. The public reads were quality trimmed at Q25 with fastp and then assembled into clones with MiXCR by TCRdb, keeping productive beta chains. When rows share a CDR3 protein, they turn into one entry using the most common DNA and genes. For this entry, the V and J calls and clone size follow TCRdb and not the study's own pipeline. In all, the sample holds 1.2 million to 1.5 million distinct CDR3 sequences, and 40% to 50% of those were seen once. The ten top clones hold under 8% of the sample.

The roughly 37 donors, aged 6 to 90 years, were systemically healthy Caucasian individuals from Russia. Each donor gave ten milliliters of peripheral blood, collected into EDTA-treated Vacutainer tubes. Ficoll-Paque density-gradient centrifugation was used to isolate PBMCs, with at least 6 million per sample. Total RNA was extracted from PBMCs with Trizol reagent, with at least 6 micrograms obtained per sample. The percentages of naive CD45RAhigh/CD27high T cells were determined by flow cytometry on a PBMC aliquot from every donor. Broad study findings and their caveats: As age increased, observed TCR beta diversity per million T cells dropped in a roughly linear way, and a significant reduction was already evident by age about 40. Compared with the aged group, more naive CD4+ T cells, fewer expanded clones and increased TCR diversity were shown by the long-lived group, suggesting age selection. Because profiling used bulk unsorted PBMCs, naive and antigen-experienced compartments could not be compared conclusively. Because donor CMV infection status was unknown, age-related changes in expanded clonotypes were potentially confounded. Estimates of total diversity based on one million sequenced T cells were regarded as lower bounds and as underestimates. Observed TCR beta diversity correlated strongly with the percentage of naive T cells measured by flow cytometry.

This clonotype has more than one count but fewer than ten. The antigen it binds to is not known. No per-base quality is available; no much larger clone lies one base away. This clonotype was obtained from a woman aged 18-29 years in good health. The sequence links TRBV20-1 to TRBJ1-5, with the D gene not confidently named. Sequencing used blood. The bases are TGCAGTGCTCTCGAGGGAGGGTCGGGCAATCAGCCCCAGCATTTT. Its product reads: CSALEGGSGNQPQHF.